One sample yielded the 10 T cell receptor beta chains listed below, sequenced in a study of T-cell memory formation after mild COVID-19. MiXCR was run by TCRdb on the 5' RACE reads, yielding one entry per CDR3 protein. The sample yields about 47,000 distinct CDR3 sequences, 8% to 10% seen once. Input material: PBMCs or a T cell subset sorted from them (not recorded which). Every receptor here comes from an adult woman who had mild COVID-19 (a few samples of this study predate the infection). Cell type and time point are not known.

This clonotype appeared many times. V gene TRBV4-3 combines with J gene TRBJ2-6; tentative D call: TRBD1 (6 bases). Trimming removed 4 bases at V and 0 bases at J, with 16 bases between. The CDR3 contains 18 residues. Germline lookup yields CDR1 LGHNA and CDR2 YSLEER. CDR3 DNA: TGCGCCAGCAGCCCGAGCCGACAGGCCAGCTCTGGGGCCAACGTCCTGACTTTC. Its protein is CASSPSRQASSGANVLTF.

This clonotype occurred a few times. The rearrangement uses TRBV20-1 and TRBJ1-2; 7 nucleotides agree with TRBD1. With V trimmed by 6 bases and J by 6 bases, 10 bases remained unmatched. The germline gives CDR1 DFQATT, CDR2 SNEGSKA (reference sequence). This CDR3 has 13 residues. The CDR3 DNA reads as TGCAGTGCCCGCATCGACAGGGCCGATGGCTACACCTTC. This translates into CSARIDRADGYTF.

This clonotype was picked up a small number of times. The J gene is TRBJ1-6, the V gene TRBV30, with 9 bases fitting TRBD1. Germline loops: CDR1 GTSNPN, CDR2 SVGIG (reference sequence). V lost 3 bases and J lost 7; bases outside the gene matches: 10. CDR3 length: 16 residues. CDR3 protein: CAWREWTGAPNSPLHF. Here the CDR3 DNA reads TGTGCCTGGAGGGAATGGACAGGGGCACCGAATTCACCCCTCCACTTT. Together with reference TRBV30 and TRBJ1-6, the CDR3 gives the full variable domain: SQTIHQWPATLVQPVGSPLSLECTVEGTSNPNLYWYRQAAGRGLQLLFYSVGIGQISSEVPQNLSASRPQDRQFILSSKKLLLSDSGFYLCAWREWTGAPNSPLHFGNGTRLTVT.

The sample holds many counts of this clonotype. The chain joins TRBV5-1 to TRBJ2-7; no reliable D call. Trimming cost V 0 bases and J 0 bases, with 4 bases left between them. Germline CDR1 is SGHRS and CDR2 is YFSETQ. The CDR3 has 13 amino acids. CDR3 region: CASSLVSSYEQYF. The DNA for the CDR3 is TGCGCCAGCAGCTTGGTTAGCTCCTACGAGCAGTACTTC.

The V gene is TRBV5-1, the J gene TRBJ1-1; D uncertain. V was cut by 4 bases and J by 2 bases, with 12 bases left in between. CDR3 size: 14 residues. Germline V gives CDR1 SGHRS, CDR2 YFSETQ. CDR3 DNA: TGCGCCAGCAGCGGGATGACTGCTAACACTGAAGCTTTCTTT. Translating gives CASSGMTANTEAFF.

The chain is built from TRBV19 and TRBJ2-7, with TRBD1 matching 7 bases. This CDR3 contains 16 residues. Germline CDR1 is LNHDA and CDR2 is SQIVND (reference sequence). V dropped 5 bases and J dropped 2; count of bases not matched to a gene: 12. DNA of the CDR3: TGTGCCAGTAGTCCACAGGGGAAGACTTTTGCCTACGAGCAGTACTTC. Its protein is CASSPQGKTFAYEQYF.

This clonotype was detected a few times. The chain recombines TRBV5-1 with TRBJ2-7; D is ambiguous. Germline V gene sequence: CDR1 SGHRS, CDR2 YFSETQ. The CDR3 is made up of 13 amino acids. V lost 0 bases and J 6 bases, leaving 10 bases between the germline ends. Written as DNA, the CDR3 is TGCGCCAGCAGCTTGGCGGCTAGTTCCGAGCAGTACTTC. As protein: CASSLAASSEQYF.

The chain's CDR3 is CASSLALAGGPGTDTQYF. DNA of the CDR3: TGCGCCAGCAGCTTGGCCCTAGCGGGGGGTCCTGGCACAGATACGCAGTATTTT. This rearrangement joins TRBV5-1 to TRBJ2-3; 11 nucleotides match TRBD2. CDR3 size: 18 residues. V lost 0 bases to trimming and J lost 1 base; unmatched junction nucleotides: 7. Germline V CDR1 and CDR2: SGHRS, YFSETQ.

This clonotype was detected many times. The chain links TRBV7-2 to TRBJ1-1; D might be TRBD1 (6 bases). The V end was cut by 5 bases, the J end by 0 bases, with 10 bases between. The germline V gene encodes CDR1 SGHTA and CDR2 FQGNSA. This CDR3 region has 14 residues. CDR3 region: CASSHDRLNTEAFF. Written as DNA, the CDR3 is TGTGCCAGCAGCCATGACAGGCTGAACACTGAAGCTTTCTTT.

This clonotype was counted between two and nine times. The chain uses TRBV24-1 and TRBJ2-1, with D possibly being TRBD1 (6 bases). The germline gives CDR1 KGHDR, CDR2 SFDVKD. This CDR3 has 14 residues. The V end was cut by 4 bases, the J end by 5 bases, with 11 bases between. The CDR3 coding sequence is TGTGCCACCAGTGACCACGGGACAAACAATGAGCAGTTCTTC. Encoded protein: CATSDHGTNNEQFF.